A selection of T cell receptor beta chains follows, all from one sample in a study of cytomegalovirus exposure and HLA in healthy donors. Only in-frame clones appear in the TCRdb table, and some are missing; sequencing was by immunoSEQ multiplex PCR. The table lists around 91,000 clones, 93% of them singletons, with about 1.1% in the top ten. Sequencing was done on a sample of PBMCs. The receptors derive from a woman aged 25 to 39 in good health and CMV-seropositive. The CDR3 runs from the conserved cysteine through the conserved F or W. A D gene is named only where the DNA matches it firmly. Expanded clones get a size class; other rows say once, few or many, or leave the size out.

d_gene: TRBD2
j_gene: TRBJ2-1
abundance: .
v_gene: TRBV18
CDR3aa: CASSQGSGSGYNEQFF
CDR3nt: TGTGCCAGCTCACAGGGGAGCGGGAGTGGGTACAATGAGCAGTTCTTC

d_gene: TRBD1
j_gene: TRBJ1-2
abundance: .
v_gene: TRBV18
CDR3aa: CASSPPVSRGHNGYTF
CDR3nt: TGTGCCAGCTCACCACCGGTTTCCAGGGGGCATAATGGCTACACCTTC

d_gene: .
j_gene: TRBJ1-3
abundance: once
v_gene: TRBV7-2
CDR3aa: CASSLEGSGNTIYF
CDR3nt: TGTGCCAGCAGCTTGGAGGGGTCTGGAAACACCATATATTTT

d_gene: .
j_gene: TRBJ2-6
abundance: few
v_gene: TRBV28
CDR3aa: CASRTSSGANVLTF
CDR3nt: TGTGCCAGCCGTACGAGCTCTGGGGCCAACGTCCTGACTTTC

d_gene: TRBD1
j_gene: TRBJ2-5
abundance: .
v_gene: TRBV19
CDR3aa: CASSPGQTREGQYF
CDR3nt: TGTGCCAGTAGTCCGGGACAGACAAGAGAGGGACAGTACTTC

d_gene: .
j_gene: TRBJ1-1
abundance: once
v_gene: TRBV21-1
CDR3aa: CASSKHRGTNTEAFF
CDR3nt: TGTGCCAGCAGCAAACATAGGGGAACGAACACTGAAGCTTTCTTT

d_gene: .
j_gene: TRBJ2-1
abundance: .
v_gene: TRBV30
CDR3aa: CAWSMRAAYNEQFF
CDR3nt: TGTGCCTGGAGTATGAGAGCGGCCTACAATGAGCAGTTCTTC

d_gene: TRBD2
j_gene: TRBJ2-1
abundance: .
v_gene: TRBV6-1
CDR3aa: CAIAGTSGGNNEQFF
CDR3nt: TGTGCCATAGCCGGGACTAGCGGGGGAAACAATGAGCAGTTCTTC

d_gene: .
j_gene: TRBJ1-1
abundance: .
v_gene: TRBV4-1
CDR3aa: CASSQLGVTEAFF
CDR3nt: TGCGCCAGCAGCCAGCTAGGGGTGACTGAAGCTTTCTTT

d_gene: .
j_gene: TRBJ2-2
abundance: .
v_gene: TRBV6-6
CDR3aa: CASSPSFLATGELFF
CDR3nt: TGTGCCAGCAGCCCATCTTTCCTAGCGACCGGGGAGCTGTTTTTT

d_gene: .
j_gene: TRBJ1-2
abundance: .
v_gene: TRBV28
CDR3aa: CASSPQTSKNYGYTF
CDR3nt: TGTGCCAGCAGTCCACAGACCAGCAAGAACTATGGCTACACCTTC

d_gene: TRBD2
j_gene: TRBJ2-1
abundance: .
v_gene: TRBV6-5
CDR3aa: CASSPLADNEQFF
CDR3nt: TGTGCCAGCAGCCCGCTAGCGGACAATGAGCAGTTCTTC

d_gene: TRBD1
j_gene: TRBJ2-7
abundance: .
v_gene: TRBV7-9
CDR3aa: CASSIDPGQGLSEQYF
CDR3nt: TGTGCCAGCAGCATAGACCCGGGACAGGGTTTATCCGAGCAGTACTTC

d_gene: TRBD1
j_gene: TRBJ1-2
abundance: .
v_gene: TRBV2
CDR3aa: CASSGGDRGYGYTF
CDR3nt: TGTGCCAGCAGTGGGGGGGACAGGGGGTATGGCTACACCTTC

d_gene: TRBD2
j_gene: TRBJ2-5
abundance: .
v_gene: TRBV2
CDR3aa: CASKRGPQETQYF
CDR3nt: TGTGCCAGCAAGCGGGGCCCCCAAGAGACCCAGTACTTC

d_gene: TRBD2
j_gene: TRBJ2-7
abundance: .
v_gene: TRBV6-5
CDR3aa: CASSGTSVHEQYF
CDR3nt: TGTGCCAGCAGTGGGACTAGCGTCCACGAGCAGTACTTC

d_gene: .
j_gene: TRBJ1-5
abundance: .
v_gene: TRBV7-9
CDR3aa: CASSDGTYNQPQHF
CDR3nt: TGTGCCAGCAGCGACGGGACTTACAATCAGCCCCAGCATTTT

d_gene: .
j_gene: TRBJ1-2
abundance: .
v_gene: TRBV27
CDR3aa: CASSLSGPGLRGYTF
CDR3nt: TGTGCCAGCAGTTTATCCGGCCCGGGACTTCGGGGCTACACCTTC

d_gene: .
j_gene: TRBJ1-1
abundance: .
v_gene: TRBV20-1
CDR3aa: CSARQSEAFF
CDR3nt: TGCAGTGCTAGACAATCTGAAGCTTTCTTT

d_gene: .
j_gene: TRBJ1-5
abundance: .
v_gene: TRBV6-6
CDR3aa: CASTRTGKNQPQHF
CDR3nt: TGTGCCAGCACCCGAACAGGGAAGAATCAGCCCCAGCATTTT

d_gene: .
j_gene: TRBJ1-2
abundance: .
v_gene: TRBV7-2
CDR3aa: CASSLAQISYGYTF
CDR3nt: TGTGCCAGCAGCTTAGCGCAGATTTCCTATGGCTACACCTTC

d_gene: .
j_gene: TRBJ1-3
abundance: .
v_gene: TRBV27
CDR3aa: CASRDKPAGNTIYF
CDR3nt: TGTGCCAGCAGGGACAAACCAGCTGGAAACACCATATATTTT

d_gene: .
j_gene: TRBJ1-2
abundance: .
v_gene: TRBV28
CDR3aa: CASRSEENYGYTF
CDR3nt: TGTGCCAGCAGGTCCGAAGAGAACTATGGCTACACCTTC

d_gene: TRBD1
j_gene: TRBJ2-1
abundance: .
v_gene: TRBV5-4
CDR3aa: CASGSGTGINEQFF
CDR3nt: TGTGCCAGCGGGTCAGGGACAGGGATCAATGAGCAGTTCTTC

d_gene: .
j_gene: TRBJ2-1
abundance: .
v_gene: TRBV6-5
CDR3aa: CASSGRSYNEQFF
CDR3nt: TGTGCCAGCAGTGGCCGCTCCTACAATGAGCAGTTCTTC

d_gene: .
j_gene: TRBJ2-7
abundance: .
v_gene: TRBV4-1
CDR3aa: CASSQDMEIFYEQYF
CDR3nt: TGCGCCAGCAGCCAAGATATGGAGATTTTCTACGAGCAGTACTTC

d_gene: .
j_gene: TRBJ1-1
abundance: .
v_gene: TRBV28
CDR3aa: CASSLGGAHTEAFF
CDR3nt: TGTGCCAGCAGCCTAGGGGGGGCACACACTGAAGCTTTCTTT

d_gene: .
j_gene: TRBJ2-7
abundance: .
v_gene: TRBV28
CDR3aa: CASSSPSEQYF
CDR3nt: TGTGCCAGCAGTAGCCCCTCCGAGCAGTACTTC

d_gene: TRBD1
j_gene: TRBJ1-1
abundance: .
v_gene: TRBV11-2
CDR3aa: CASGWTGGHTEAFF
CDR3nt: TGTGCCAGCGGGTGGACAGGGGGGCACACTGAAGCTTTCTTT

d_gene: TRBD2
j_gene: TRBJ2-5
abundance: .
v_gene: TRBV27
CDR3aa: CASSLSGVGRAGQETQYF
CDR3nt: TGTGCCAGCAGTTTATCGGGCGTGGGGAGGGCAGGCCAAGAGACCCAGTACTTC

d_gene: .
j_gene: TRBJ2-1
abundance: .
v_gene: TRBV6-6
CDR3aa: CASSYSGVNNEQFF
CDR3nt: TGTGCCAGCAGTTACTCGGGAGTGAACAATGAGCAGTTCTTC

d_gene: TRBD1
j_gene: TRBJ2-2
abundance: once
v_gene: TRBV5-1
CDR3aa: CASRPGTGGTGELFF
CDR3nt: TGCGCCAGCAGGCCCGGGACAGGGGGGACCGGGGAGCTGTTTTTT

d_gene: .
j_gene: TRBJ2-3
abundance: .
v_gene: TRBV20-1
CDR3aa: CSPWENTQYF
CDR3nt: TGCAGTCCCTGGGAGAATACGCAGTATTTT

d_gene: .
j_gene: TRBJ2-5
abundance: .
v_gene: TRBV28
CDR3aa: CASSVRGALETQYF
CDR3nt: TGTGCCAGCAGCGTCCGGGGAGCCCTGGAGACCCAGTACTTC

d_gene: TRBD1
j_gene: TRBJ1-2
abundance: .
v_gene: TRBV6-5
CDR3aa: CASSWTGESYGYTF
CDR3nt: TGTGCCAGCAGTTGGACAGGGGAAAGCTATGGCTACACCTTC

d_gene: TRBD2
j_gene: TRBJ2-1
abundance: .
v_gene: TRBV6-1
CDR3aa: CASSEEVSGTSLFF
CDR3nt: TGTGCCAGCAGTGAAGAGGTTTCCGGGACTAGCCTTTTCTTC

d_gene: .
j_gene: TRBJ1-1
abundance: .
v_gene: TRBV10-2
CDR3aa: CASSPSSGTEAFF
CDR3nt: TGCGCCAGCAGCCCCTCCTCAGGGACTGAAGCTTTCTTT

d_gene: TRBD1
j_gene: TRBJ2-3
abundance: .
v_gene: TRBV19
CDR3aa: CASTGGVGADTQYF
CDR3nt: TGTGCCAGCACAGGGGGCGTGGGCGCAGATACGCAGTATTTT

d_gene: TRBD1
j_gene: TRBJ2-3
abundance: .
v_gene: TRBV25-1
CDR3aa: CASSEGTGGSTDTQYF
CDR3nt: TGTGCCAGCAGTGAAGGGACAGGGGGTAGCACAGATACGCAGTATTTT

d_gene: .
j_gene: TRBJ2-1
abundance: .
v_gene: TRBV19
CDR3aa: CASSTLGQGTYNEQFF
CDR3nt: TGTGCCAGTAGTACCCTTGGTCAGGGCACCTACAATGAGCAGTTCTTC

d_gene: .
j_gene: TRBJ1-5
abundance: .
v_gene: TRBV18
CDR3aa: CASSRAGLVDQPQHF
CDR3nt: TGTGCCAGCTCCCGTGCAGGATTGGTGGATCAGCCCCAGCATTTT

d_gene: TRBD2
j_gene: TRBJ2-1
abundance: .
v_gene: TRBV9
CDR3aa: CASSLGTSGNNEQFF
CDR3nt: TGTGCCAGCAGCCTCGGGACTAGCGGAAACAATGAGCAGTTCTTC

d_gene: TRBD2
j_gene: TRBJ2-2
abundance: .
v_gene: TRBV11-3
CDR3aa: CASSSGLAGTGELFF
CDR3nt: TGTGCCAGCAGCTCGGGACTAGCGGGGACCGGGGAGCTGTTTTTT

d_gene: TRBD1
j_gene: TRBJ1-5
abundance: .
v_gene: TRBV28
CDR3aa: CASSLYRGMRNQPQHF
CDR3nt: TGTGCCAGCAGTTTATACAGGGGGATGCGCAATCAGCCCCAGCATTTT

d_gene: TRBD1
j_gene: TRBJ2-7
abundance: .
v_gene: TRBV27
CDR3aa: CASSSHRDRPYEQYF
CDR3nt: TGTGCCAGCAGTTCCCACCGGGACAGGCCCTACGAGCAGTACTTC

d_gene: TRBD2
j_gene: TRBJ2-7
abundance: .
v_gene: TRBV5-1
CDR3aa: CASSLGSGIYEQYF
CDR3nt: TGCGCCAGCAGCTTGGGGAGCGGGATCTACGAGCAGTACTTC

d_gene: TRBD1
j_gene: TRBJ2-2
abundance: .
v_gene: TRBV6-4
CDR3aa: CASSRDRLTGELFF
CDR3nt: TGTGCCAGCAGTCGGGACAGGCTCACCGGGGAGCTGTTTTTT

d_gene: .
j_gene: TRBJ2-7
abundance: .
v_gene: TRBV21-1
CDR3aa: CASSKTSGRAGQYF
CDR3nt: TGTGCCAGCAGCAAAACTAGCGGGAGGGCCGGGCAGTACTTC

d_gene: TRBD1
j_gene: TRBJ2-7
abundance: once
v_gene: TRBV4-3
CDR3aa: CASSQVPQGANEQYF
CDR3nt: TGCGCCAGCAGCCAAGTTCCCCAGGGGGCTAACGAGCAGTACTTC

d_gene: TRBD2
j_gene: TRBJ2-1
abundance: .
v_gene: TRBV5-4
CDR3aa: CASSSGLAEHYNEQFF
CDR3nt: TGTGCCAGCAGCTCCGGACTAGCGGAACACTACAATGAGCAGTTCTTC

d_gene: TRBD1
j_gene: TRBJ1-4
abundance: .
v_gene: TRBV7-9
CDR3aa: CASRDGTGGEKLFF
CDR3nt: TGTGCCAGCAGGGACGGGACAGGGGGAGAAAAACTGTTTTTT

d_gene: TRBD1
j_gene: TRBJ1-3
abundance: few
v_gene: TRBV5-5
CDR3aa: CASSLARGLGNTIYF
CDR3nt: TGTGCCAGCAGCTTGGCCAGGGGGCTCGGAAACACCATATATTTT

d_gene: .
j_gene: TRBJ1-5
abundance: .
v_gene: TRBV19
CDR3aa: CASTTPTGTLDQPQHF
CDR3nt: TGTGCCAGTACCACCCCCACCGGGACACTGGATCAGCCCCAGCATTTT